This TCR beta chain was observed in a study of radiation and T cells in renal cell carcinoma. Findings and caveats of the study: Pretreatment tumor biopsies were lacking, so baseline clonotypes are unknown.

This CDR3 is built from 17 residues. CDR1 is MNHEY, CDR2 SMNVEV, per germline (reference sequence). V was clipped by 3 bases and J by 3 bases; unmatched bases: 6. The time point here: baseline pretreatment blood. Regarding treatment: 15 Gy SBRT to primary tumor, nephrectomy 4 weeks later. After SBRT, blood was collected at 2 and 4 weeks, plus baseline. Notes on this clone: The antigen is undetermined.

Data came from immunoSEQ multiplex PCR; TCRdb stores just in-frame clones and leaves some out. The table shows 150,000 or so clones, with about 87% occurring only once. The sequencing used blood, collected from a patient whose treatment included radiotherapy and nephrectomy. The chain joins TRBV27 to TRBJ2-2; TRBD1 matches 11 bases. The TCR comes from a woman aged 70-85 years with renal cell carcinoma. The CDR3 DNA reads as TGTGCCAGCAGTTTCCCTCGGACAGGGGGCGACACCGGGGAGCTGTTTTTT. This translates into CASSFPRTGGDTGELFF.